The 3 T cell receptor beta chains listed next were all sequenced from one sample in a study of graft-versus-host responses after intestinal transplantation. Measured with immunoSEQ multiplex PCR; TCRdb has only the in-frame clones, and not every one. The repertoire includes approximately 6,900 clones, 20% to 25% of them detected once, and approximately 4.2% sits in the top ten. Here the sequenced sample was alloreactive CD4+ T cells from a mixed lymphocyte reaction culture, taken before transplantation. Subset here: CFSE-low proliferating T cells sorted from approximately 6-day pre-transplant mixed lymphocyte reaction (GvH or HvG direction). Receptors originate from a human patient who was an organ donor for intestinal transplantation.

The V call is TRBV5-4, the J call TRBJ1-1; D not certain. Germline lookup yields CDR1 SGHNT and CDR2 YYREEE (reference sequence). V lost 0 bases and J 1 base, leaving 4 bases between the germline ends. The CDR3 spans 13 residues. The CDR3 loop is CASSLERNTEAFF. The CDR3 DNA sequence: TGTGCCAGCAGCTTGGAGCGGAACACTGAAGCTTTCTTT.

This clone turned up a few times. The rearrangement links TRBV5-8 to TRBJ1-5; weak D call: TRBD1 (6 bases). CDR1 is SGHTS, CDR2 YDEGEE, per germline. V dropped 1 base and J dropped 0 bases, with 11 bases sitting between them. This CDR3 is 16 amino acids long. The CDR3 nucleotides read TGTGCCAGCAGCTTGTTTACAGGGTATAGCAATCAGCCCCAGCATTTT. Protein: CASSLFTGYSNQPQHF.

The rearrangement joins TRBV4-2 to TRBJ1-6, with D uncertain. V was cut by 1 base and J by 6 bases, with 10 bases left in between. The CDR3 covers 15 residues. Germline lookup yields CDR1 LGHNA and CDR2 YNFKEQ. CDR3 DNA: TGTGCCAGCAGCCAAGTTGGACCTCTTAATTCACCCCTCCACTTT. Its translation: CASSQVGPLNSPLHF.